The next 18 T cell receptor beta chains were all read from a single sample in a study. From the 5' RACE reads, TCRdb called clonotypes with MiXCR, one entry per CDR3 protein. The sample consists of about 57,000 distinct CDR3 sequences, about 28% of them appearing once. The source material was tumor-infiltrating memory CD4+ T cells sorted from the breast tumor. The subset here: memory CD4+ T cells, CD4+CD45RO+CD25-. The receptors were gathered from a female donor with breast cancer.

This chain connects TRBV15 to TRBJ2-3; 8 positions match TRBD1. From germline, CDR1 is LNHNV and CDR2 YYDKDF (reference sequence). V was pared by 0 bases and J by 2 bases, with 4 bases of the junction left unmatched. The CDR3 loop spans 16 amino acids. CDR3 protein: CATSRDAGGITDTQYF. The CDR3 nucleotides read TGTGCCACCAGCAGAGACGCAGGGGGCATCACAGATACGCAGTATTTT.

The gene calls are TRBV15 and TRBJ2-5; 7 nucleotides match TRBD2. Germline lookup yields CDR1 LNHNV and CDR2 YYDKDF (reference sequence). The J segment lost 2 bases and the V segment lost 8 bases, leaving 8 bases of the junction unmatched. The CDR3 sequence is 14 residues long. CDR3 DNA: TGTGCCACCTCGAGGACTAGTAATCAAGAGACCCAGTACTTC. Protein: CATSRTSNQETQYF.

The chain employs TRBV28 and TRBJ2-7; D is uncertain. Germline CDR1 and CDR2: MDHEN and SYDVKM. The CDR3 length is 12 residues. Trimming took 1 base from V and 3 from J, leaving 4 bases between them. The CDR3: CASSLYNYEQYF. As DNA, the CDR3 is TGTGCCAGCAGTTTATATAACTACGAGCAGTACTTC.

This clonotype was counted between two and nine times. The chain combines TRBV5-1 with TRBJ2-4; the D gene is possibly TRBD1 (6 bases). The CDR3 consists of 13 residues. V was pared by 5 bases and J by 6 bases, with 12 bases between. Germline V gene sequence: CDR1 SGHRS, CDR2 YFSETQ. CDR3 coding DNA: TGCGCCAGCAGGGAAGAGGACAGAAACATTCAGTACTTC. It yields the protein CASREEDRNIQYF.

A few counts support this clonotype. At one boundary the junction diverges from the germline segment, which might be a read error. The genes are TRBV28 and TRBJ1-2; no definite D call. The germline CDR1 and CDR2 sequences are MDHEN and SYDVKM. CDR3 size: 12 residues. The CDR3 DNA follows: TGTGTCAGCAGTTTTGGAGGGTATGGCTACACCTTC. It specifies CVSSFGGYGYTF.

V gene TRBV4-1 combines with J gene TRBJ1-1; no reliable D call. In germline, CDR1 is MGHRA, CDR2 YSYEKL. V lost 1 base and J lost 1, with 13 bases in between. The CDR3 is 16 residues long. The CDR3 region is CASSQVFPAENTEAFF. In nucleotides, the CDR3 is TGCGCCAGCAGCCAAGTTTTCCCAGCAGAGAACACTGAAGCTTTCTTT.

The chain joins TRBV7-2 to TRBJ2-1; 11 positions agree with TRBD2. Germline V gives CDR1 SGHTA, CDR2 FQGNSA. The CDR3 spans 15 residues. The V and J ends lost 5 bases and 2 bases, in that order; junction bases with no gene match: 2. The CDR3 loop is CASSRGLAAYNEQFF. In DNA form, the CDR3 reads TGTGCCAGCAGCAGGGGACTAGCGGCCTACAATGAGCAGTTCTTC.

The chain combines TRBV29-1 with TRBJ2-7; a weak D match, TRBD1 (5 bases). V shed 7 bases and J shed 2 bases, with 15 bases lying between them. The CDR3 consists of 13 residues. CDR1 and CDR2 from the germline V gene are SQVTM and ANQGSEA. CDR3 region: CSAQGAGTYEQYF. In DNA, the CDR3 is TGCAGCGCCCAAGGCGCAGGGACCTACGAGCAGTACTTC.

This clonotype was recorded a few times. The rearrangement uses TRBV7-8 and TRBJ1-5; tentatively, D is TRBD1 (6 bases). Germline CDR1 SGHVS, CDR2 FQNEAQ. V shed 4 bases and J shed 3 bases, with 16 bases lying between them. CDR3 size: 16 residues. The CDR3 coding sequence is TGTGCCAGCAGCTCAAAACAGGGTCTTAACAATCAGCCCCAGCATTTT. Translation gives CASSSKQGLNNQPQHF.

This chain connects TRBV7-2 to TRBJ1-2; D unclear. V was clipped by 1 base and J by 4 bases, with 13 bases between them. CDR1 is SGHTA and CDR2 is FQGNSA in the germline V gene. The CDR3 is made up of 15 amino acids. The CDR3: CASSLGTSGSYGYTF. The CDR3 region has the DNA TGTGCCAGCAGCTTAGGGACGTCGGGGTCCTATGGCTACACCTTC.

V gene TRBV20-1 combines with J gene TRBJ2-1; D remains unclear. Between the trimmed V and J ends, which lost 2 bases and 0 bases, there was a span of 14 bases. The CDR3 has 16 residues. CDR1 DFQATT and CDR2 SNEGSKA come from the germline V gene (reference sequence). Here the CDR3 DNA reads TGCAGTGCTAGAAGTACTCGCCTAGTCTCCTACAATGAGCAGTTCTTC. As protein: CSARSTRLVSYNEQFF.

This sequence joins TRBV6-2 or TRBV6-3 and TRBJ2-7; D possibly corresponds to TRBD1 (5 bases). V shed 4 bases and J shed 6 bases, with 7 bases lying between them. This CDR3 comprises 11 residues. CDR1 MNHEY and CDR2 SVGEGT come from the germline V gene. For the CDR3, the DNA is TGTGCCAGCAGTTGGACAAGCGAGCAGTACTTC. Amino acid sequence: CASSWTSEQYF.

As for this clonotype: No conserved phenylalanine or tryptophan is present at the end of the CDR3, so a read error is the likely explanation. V is TRBV4-1 and J is TRBJ2-5, with 7 bases aligning to TRBD2. Germline loops: CDR1 MGHRA, CDR2 YSYEKL. After removal of 2 bases from V and 4 bases from J, the junction contained 13 bases not matched to a gene. The CDR3 is 17 residues long. Written as DNA, the CDR3 is TGCGCCAGCAGCCAATACGGACCGGCGGGGGTGCGAGAGACCCAGTACGTC. Residues: CASSQYGPAGVRETQYV.

This clonotype is labeled as medium-sized (0.01 to 0.1%). The chain links TRBV6-5 to TRBJ2-1; TRBD2 aligns across 11 bases. The CDR3 consists of 15 residues. CDR1 is MNHEY, CDR2 SVGAGI, per germline. Trimming took 2 bases from V and 5 from J; bases not matched to a gene: 2. CDR3 in amino acids: CASSYGGLADNEQFF. In nucleotides, the CDR3 is TGTGCCAGCAGTTACGGGGGACTAGCGGACAATGAGCAGTTCTTC.

This clonotype was seen only a few times. The chain recombines TRBV7-2 with TRBJ1-2; no definite D call. The CDR3 runs to 15 residues. V was shortened by 2 bases and J by 4 bases, with 14 bases between the two germline ends. The germline CDR1 and CDR2 sequences are SGHTA and FQGNSA. The chain's CDR3 is CASSLITPRTYGYTF. In DNA form, the CDR3 reads TGTGCCAGCAGCTTAATCACACCCAGGACCTATGGCTACACCTTC.

This clonotype was picked up a small number of times. The genes are TRBV6-2 or TRBV6-3 and TRBJ1-5; D call uncertain. The CDR3 has 12 residues. Germline values: CDR1 MNHEY, CDR2 SVGEGT. Trimming cost V 10 bases and J 15 bases, with 22 bases left between them. As DNA, the CDR3 is TGTGCCACCGACAACCCCTTTGGAGGGCGGCATTTT. It is translated as CATDNPFGGRHF.

The chain has TRBV6-5 and TRBJ2-3; either TRBD1 or TRBD2 may fit D (5 bases each). The length of the CDR3 is 17 residues. From germline, CDR1 is MNHEY and CDR2 SVGAGI. V was shortened by 2 bases and J by 4 bases, with 19 bases between the two germline ends. CDR3 sequence reads: CASSYVGVNLGPDTQYF. The CDR3 DNA sequence: TGTGCCAGCAGTTACGTGGGAGTCAACCTGGGGCCAGATACGCAGTATTTT.

The chain couples TRBV20-1 to TRBJ2-5, with a tentative D call TRBD2 (5 bases). The CDR3 extends over 11 amino acids. CDR1 and CDR2 from the germline V gene are DFQATT and SNEGSKA (reference sequence). V was trimmed by 3 bases and J by 10 bases, leaving 12 bases between them. The DNA for the CDR3 is TGCAGTGCTAGGGCGGTAGCGCTCCAGTACTTC. Amino acids: CSARAVALQYF.